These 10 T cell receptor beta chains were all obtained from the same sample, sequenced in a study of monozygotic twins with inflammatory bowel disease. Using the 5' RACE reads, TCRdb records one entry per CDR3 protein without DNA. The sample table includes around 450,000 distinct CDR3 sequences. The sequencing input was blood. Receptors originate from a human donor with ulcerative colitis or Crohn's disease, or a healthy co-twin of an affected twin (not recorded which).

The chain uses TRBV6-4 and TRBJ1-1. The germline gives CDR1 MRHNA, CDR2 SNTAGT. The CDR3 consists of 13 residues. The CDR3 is CASSPSLYTEAFF.

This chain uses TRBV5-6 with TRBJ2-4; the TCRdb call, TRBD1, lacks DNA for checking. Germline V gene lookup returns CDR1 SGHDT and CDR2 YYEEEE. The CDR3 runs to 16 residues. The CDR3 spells CASSLAPTGGYGIQYF. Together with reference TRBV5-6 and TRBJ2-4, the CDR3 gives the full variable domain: DAGVTQSPTHLIKTRGQQVTLRCSPKSGHDTVSWYQQALGQGPQFIFQYYEEEERQRGNFPDRFSGHQFPNYSSELNVNALLLGDSALYLCASSLAPTGGYGIQYFGAGTRLSVL.

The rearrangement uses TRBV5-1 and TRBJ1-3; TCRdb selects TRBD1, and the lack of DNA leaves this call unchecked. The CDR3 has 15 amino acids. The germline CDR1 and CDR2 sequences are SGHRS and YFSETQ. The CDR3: CASSLSQGTGNTIYF.

The chain's CDR3 is CSVLKGGYTEAFF. The chain employs TRBV29-1 and TRBJ1-1. The germline V gene has CDR1 SQVTM and CDR2 ANQGSEA. The CDR3 extends over 13 amino acids.

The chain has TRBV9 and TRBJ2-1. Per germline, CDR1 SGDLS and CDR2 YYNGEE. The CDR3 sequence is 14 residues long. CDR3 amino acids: CASSPFDTYNEQFF.

The CDR3 loop reads CASSLVGTGLEGYTF. The chain is built from TRBV7-2 and TRBJ1-2; TCRdb designates TRBD1, a call that cannot be tested without DNA. CDR1 SGHTA and CDR2 FQGNSA come from the germline V gene. The CDR3 has 15 amino acids.

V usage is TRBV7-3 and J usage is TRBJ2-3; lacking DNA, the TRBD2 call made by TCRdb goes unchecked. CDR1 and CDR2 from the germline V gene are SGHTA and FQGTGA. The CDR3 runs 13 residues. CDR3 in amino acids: CASSTDPSGTQYF.

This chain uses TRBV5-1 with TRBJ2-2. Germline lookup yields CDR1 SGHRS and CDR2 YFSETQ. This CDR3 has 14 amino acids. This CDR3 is CASSLLANTGELFF.

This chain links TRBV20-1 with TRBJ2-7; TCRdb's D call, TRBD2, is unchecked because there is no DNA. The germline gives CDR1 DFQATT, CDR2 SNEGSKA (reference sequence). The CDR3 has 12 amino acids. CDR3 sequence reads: CSARGLAYEQYF.

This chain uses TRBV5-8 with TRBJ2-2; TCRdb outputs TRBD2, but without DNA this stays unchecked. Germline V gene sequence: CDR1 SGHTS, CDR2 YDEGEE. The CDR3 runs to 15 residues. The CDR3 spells CASSLSGRGTGELFF.